The 8 T cell receptor beta chains below all came from one sample that was sequenced in a study of blood T cell repertoires in COVID-19. The protocol was immunoSEQ multiplex PCR, while the TCRdb copy is restricted to in-frame clones and leaves out a portion. The data hold around 330,000 clones, with around nine tenths observed a single time. The sequenced material came from PBMCs or T cells enriched from blood (not recorded which). The origin of the receptors is a woman in her forties who had recovered from COVID-19.

This rearrangement joins TRBV4-3 to TRBJ2-2, with TRBD2 matching 7 bases. This CDR3 comprises 15 residues. V gave up 0 bases and J gave up 4 bases; unmatched junction bases: 2. Germline CDR1 reads LGHNA; CDR2 reads YSLEER. As DNA, the CDR3 is TGCGCCAGCAGCCAAGAGGGAGGGCTCACCGGGGAGCTGTTTTTT. Protein sequence: CASSQEGGLTGELFF.

V usage is TRBV6-2 or TRBV6-3 and J usage is TRBJ2-5; 8 bases map to TRBD1. CDR1 and CDR2 from the germline V gene are MNHEY and SVGEGT. Trimming at V came to 5 bases and at J to 3 bases, leaving 5 bases not matched to a gene. This CDR3 region has 14 residues. The DNA of the CDR3 is TGTGCCAGCAGTCCCCCGGACAGGGAAGAGACCCAGTACTTC. It encodes CASSPPDREETQYF.

This sequence joins TRBV11-2 and TRBJ1-2; D call uncertain. Trimming shortened V by 3 bases and J by 2 bases, and 13 bases separated the two germline ends. The CDR3 runs 15 residues. Germline V CDR1 and CDR2: SGHAT, FQNNGV. CDR3 amino acids: CASSFVPGWNYGYTF. CDR3 DNA sequence: TGTGCCAGCAGCTTTGTGCCAGGTTGGAACTATGGCTACACCTTC.

The rearrangement uses TRBV4-3 and TRBJ2-5; possibly TRBD2 for D (6 bases). The CDR3 has 15 residues. The germline V and J ends were trimmed by 0 bases and 4 bases, with 12 bases remaining between them. Germline-derived CDR1 and CDR2 are LGHNA and YSLEER. CDR3 residues: CASSQDRWRGETQYF. CDR3 sequence (DNA): TGCGCCAGCAGCCAAGATCGGTGGAGGGGAGAGACCCAGTACTTC.

The chain carries TRBV2 and TRBJ1-1; TRBD1 matches 7 bases. J lost 6 bases, V lost 6 bases, and 7 bases had no gene match. This CDR3 region has 13 residues. Germline loops: CDR1 SNHLY, CDR2 FYNNEI. The DNA of the CDR3 is TGTGCCAGCAGCGTACAGGGGTACCCTGAAGCTTTCTTT. This sequence encodes CASSVQGYPEAFF.

This rearrangement joins TRBV7-9 to TRBJ2-5, with unresolved D. CDR3 length equals 14 residues. The germline V gene encodes CDR1 SEHNR and CDR2 FQNEAQ (reference sequence). V lost 4 bases to trimming and J lost 5 bases, with 14 bases between them. CDR3 nucleotides: TGTGCCAGCAGCTCGTCCAATCAGAAGGAGACCCAGTACTTC. Its protein product is CASSSSNQKETQYF.

This chain joins TRBV19 and TRBJ1-3; TRBD1 agrees at 7 bases. Germline V CDR1 and CDR2: LNHDA, SQIVND (reference sequence). This CDR3 comprises 15 residues. The V gene end was trimmed by 9 bases and the J gene end by 1 base; junction bases not matched to a gene: 9. The CDR3: CASKGAVGSGNTIYF. DNA for the CDR3: TGTGCCAGCAAGGGGGCCGTAGGATCTGGAAACACCATATATTTT.

V and J are TRBV7-2 and TRBJ2-2; 8 nucleotides agree with TRBD1. Germline V gives CDR1 SGHTA, CDR2 FQGNSA. The CDR3 extends over 15 amino acids. Losses at the gene ends were 5 bases for V and 5 bases for J; bases not matched to a gene: 7. The CDR3 loop reads CASSPRQGKTGELFF. The CDR3 DNA follows: TGTGCCAGCAGCCCTAGACAGGGGAAGACCGGGGAGCTGTTTTTT.